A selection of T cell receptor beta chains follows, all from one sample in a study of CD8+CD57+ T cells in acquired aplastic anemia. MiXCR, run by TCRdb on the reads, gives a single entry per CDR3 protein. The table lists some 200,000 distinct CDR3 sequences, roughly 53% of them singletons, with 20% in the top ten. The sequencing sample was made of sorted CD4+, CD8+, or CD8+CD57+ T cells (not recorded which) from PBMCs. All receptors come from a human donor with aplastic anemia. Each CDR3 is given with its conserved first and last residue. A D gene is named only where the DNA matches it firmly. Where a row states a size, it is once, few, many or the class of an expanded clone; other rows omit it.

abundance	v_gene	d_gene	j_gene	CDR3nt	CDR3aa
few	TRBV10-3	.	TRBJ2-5	TGTGCCATCATCCCGAGGGGCGAAGAGACCCAGTACTTC	CAIIPRGEETQYF
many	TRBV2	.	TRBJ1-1	TGTGCCAGCAGTGAATCCCGGGTTCCGGACACTGAAGCTTTCTTT	CASSESRVPDTEAFF
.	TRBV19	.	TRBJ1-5	TGTGCCAGTAGTTTTCGGGGTCACAATCAGCCCCAGCATTTT	CASSFRGHNQPQHF
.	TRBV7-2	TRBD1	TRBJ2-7	TGTGCCAGCAGCTTTCACAGGGGCCGCCCCTACGAGCAGTACTTC	CASSFHRGRPYEQYF
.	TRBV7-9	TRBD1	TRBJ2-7	TGTGCCAGCAGACAAGACAGGGAATACGAGCAGTACTTC	CASRQDREYEQYF
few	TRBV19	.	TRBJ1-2	TGTGCCAGTAGTATCGGGGACTCTGGCTACACCTTC	CASSIGDSGYTF
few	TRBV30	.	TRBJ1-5	TGTGCCTGGAGATCAGGATTCAATCAGCCCCAGCATTTT	CAWRSGFNQPQHF
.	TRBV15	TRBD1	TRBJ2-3	TGTGCCACCAGCTTACGACAGGGTACAGATACGCAGTATTTT	CATSLRQGTDTQYF
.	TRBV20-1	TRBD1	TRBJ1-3	TGCAGTGCTAGTTGGGACAGCTCTTCAGGTGGAAACACCATATATTTT	CSASWDSSSGGNTIYF
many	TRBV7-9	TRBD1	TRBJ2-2	TGTGCCAGCAGCCGGGACAGCCTAGGGGAGCTGTTTTTT	CASSRDSLGELFF
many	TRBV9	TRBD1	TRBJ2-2	TGTGCCAGCAGCCCCCGGACAGGGGGCTTTGGCACCGGGGAGCTGTTTTTT	CASSPRTGGFGTGELFF
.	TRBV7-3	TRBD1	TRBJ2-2	TGTGCCAGCAAGGGGACAGGGACCGGGGAGCTGTTTTTT	CASKGTGTGELFF
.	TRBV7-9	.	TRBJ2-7	TGCGCCAGCAGCCAGCGAAGGGGCGAGCAGTACTTC	CASSQRRGEQYF
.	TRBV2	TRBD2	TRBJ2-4	TGTGCCAGCAGTCCGACTAGCGGGGGGCGAGCCAAAAACATTCAGTACTTC	CASSPTSGGRAKNIQYF
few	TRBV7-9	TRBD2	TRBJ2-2	TGTGCCAGCAGCCAAGAGTTTCCCGGACTAGTTGGCGCCGGGGAGCTGTTTTTT	CASSQEFPGLVGAGELFF